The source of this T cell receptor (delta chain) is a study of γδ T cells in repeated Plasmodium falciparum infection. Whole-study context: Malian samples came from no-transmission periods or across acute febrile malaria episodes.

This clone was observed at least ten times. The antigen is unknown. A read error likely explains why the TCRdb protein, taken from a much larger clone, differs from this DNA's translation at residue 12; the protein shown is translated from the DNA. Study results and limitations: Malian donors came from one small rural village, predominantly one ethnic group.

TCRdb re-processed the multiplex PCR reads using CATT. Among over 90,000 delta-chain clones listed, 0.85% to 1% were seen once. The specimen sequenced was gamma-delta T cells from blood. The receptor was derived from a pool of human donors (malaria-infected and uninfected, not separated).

The CDR3 loop is CACDLLGDHKLTF. CDR3 coding DNA: TGTGCCTGTGATTTACTGGGGGATCATAAACTCACCTTT. The chain uses TRDV2 and TRDJ1; TRDD3 matches at 10 bases. This CDR3 is built from 13 residues. CDR1 and CDR2 (germline): GEAIGNYY, EKD.